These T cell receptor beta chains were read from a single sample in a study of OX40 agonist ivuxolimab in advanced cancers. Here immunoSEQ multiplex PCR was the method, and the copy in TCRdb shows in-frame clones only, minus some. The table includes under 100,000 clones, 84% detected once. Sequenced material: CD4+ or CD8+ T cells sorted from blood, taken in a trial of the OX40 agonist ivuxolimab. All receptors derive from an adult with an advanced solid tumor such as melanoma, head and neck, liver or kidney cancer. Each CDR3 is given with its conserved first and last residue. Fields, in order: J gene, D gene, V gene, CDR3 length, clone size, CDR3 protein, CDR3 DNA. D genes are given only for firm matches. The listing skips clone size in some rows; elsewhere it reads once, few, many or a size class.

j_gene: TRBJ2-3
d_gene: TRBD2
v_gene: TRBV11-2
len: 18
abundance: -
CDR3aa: CASSLDALAVSSTDTQYF
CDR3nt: TGTGCCAGCAGCTTAGATGCCCTAGCGGTTTCTAGCACAGATACGCAGTATTTT

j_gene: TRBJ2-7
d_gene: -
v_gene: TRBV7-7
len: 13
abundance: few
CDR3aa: CASSSTGGREQYF
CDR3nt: TGTGCCAGCAGCTCCACCGGGGGCCGGGAGCAGTACTTC

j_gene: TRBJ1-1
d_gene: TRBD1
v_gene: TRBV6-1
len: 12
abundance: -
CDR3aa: CASSGQGLEAFF
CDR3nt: TGTGCCAGCAGCGGACAGGGGCTTGAAGCTTTCTTT

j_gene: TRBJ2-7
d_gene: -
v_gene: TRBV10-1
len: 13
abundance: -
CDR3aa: CASSESTRYEQYF
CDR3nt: TGCGCCAGCAGTGAGTCGACAAGGTACGAGCAGTACTTC

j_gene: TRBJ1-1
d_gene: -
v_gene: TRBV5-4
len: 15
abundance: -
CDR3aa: CASSYRDGVNTEAFF
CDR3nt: TGTGCCAGCAGCTACCGGGACGGAGTGAACACTGAAGCTTTCTTT

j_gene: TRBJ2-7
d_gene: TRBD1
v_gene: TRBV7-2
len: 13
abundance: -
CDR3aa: CASSQDRAREQYF
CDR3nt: TGTGCCAGCAGCCAAGACAGGGCTCGGGAGCAGTACTTC

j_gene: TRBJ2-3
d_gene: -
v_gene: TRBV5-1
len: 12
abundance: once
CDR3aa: CASSLAVGAQYF
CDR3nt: TGCGCCAGCAGCTTGGCCGTTGGAGCGCAGTATTTT

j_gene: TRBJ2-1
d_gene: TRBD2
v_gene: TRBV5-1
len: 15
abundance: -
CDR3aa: CASSPPAGANNEQFF
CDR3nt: TGCGCCAGCAGCCCCCCAGCGGGAGCGAACAATGAGCAGTTCTTC

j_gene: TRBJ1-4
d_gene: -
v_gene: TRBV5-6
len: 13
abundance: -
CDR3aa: CASSLGHEEKLFF
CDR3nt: TGTGCCAGCAGCTTAGGTCATGAGGAAAAACTGTTTTTT

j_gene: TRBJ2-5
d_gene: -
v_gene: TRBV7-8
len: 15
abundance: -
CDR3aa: CASVGRRAPQETQYF
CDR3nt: TGTGCCAGCGTGGGCCGCAGGGCGCCGCAAGAGACCCAGTACTTC

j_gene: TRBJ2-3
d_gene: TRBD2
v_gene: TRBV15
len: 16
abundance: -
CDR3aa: CATSREQRGRTDTQYF
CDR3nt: TGTGCCACCAGCAGAGAACAGCGGGGTCGCACAGATACGCAGTATTTT

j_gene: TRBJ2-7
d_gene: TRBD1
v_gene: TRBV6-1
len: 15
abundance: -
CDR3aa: CASSPGQVFSYEQYF
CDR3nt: TGTGCCAGCAGTCCGGGACAGGTTTTCTCCTACGAGCAGTACTTC

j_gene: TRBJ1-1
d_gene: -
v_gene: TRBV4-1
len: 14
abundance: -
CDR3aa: CASSYLRENTEAFF
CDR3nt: TGCGCCAGCAGCTACCTCAGGGAGAACACTGAAGCTTTCTTT

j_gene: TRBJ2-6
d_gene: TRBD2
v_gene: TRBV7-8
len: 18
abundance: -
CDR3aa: CASSSRVAGVGGANVLTF
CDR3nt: TGTGCCAGCAGCTCCAGGGTAGCGGGAGTAGGTGGGGCCAACGTCCTGACTTTC

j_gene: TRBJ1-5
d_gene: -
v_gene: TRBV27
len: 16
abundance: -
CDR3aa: CASSLARVGANQPQHF
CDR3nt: TGTGCCAGCAGTTTAGCCCGGGTAGGGGCCAATCAGCCCCAGCATTTT

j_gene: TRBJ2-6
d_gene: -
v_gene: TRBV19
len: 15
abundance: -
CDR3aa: CASRGEYSGANVLTF
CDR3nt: TGTGCCAGTAGGGGGGAGTACTCTGGGGCCAACGTCCTGACTTTC

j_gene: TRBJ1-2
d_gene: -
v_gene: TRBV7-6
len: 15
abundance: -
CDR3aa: CASSLGQGPNYGYTF
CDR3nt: TGTGCCAGCAGCTTAGGGCAGGGGCCGAACTATGGCTACACCTTC

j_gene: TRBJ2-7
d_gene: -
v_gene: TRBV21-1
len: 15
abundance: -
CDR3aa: CASSNPDPNSYEQYF
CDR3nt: TGTGCCAGCAGCAATCCGGACCCTAACTCCTACGAGCAGTACTTC

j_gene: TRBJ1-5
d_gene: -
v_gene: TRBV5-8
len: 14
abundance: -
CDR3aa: CASSVPGKWAPQHF
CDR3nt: TGTGCCAGCAGCGTCCCAGGGAAATGGGCGCCCCAGCATTTT

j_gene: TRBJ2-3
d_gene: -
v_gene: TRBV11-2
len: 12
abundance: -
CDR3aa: CASSFPWDTQYF
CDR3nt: TGTGCCAGCAGCTTCCCATGGGATACGCAGTATTTT

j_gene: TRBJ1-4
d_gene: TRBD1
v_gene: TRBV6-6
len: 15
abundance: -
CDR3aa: CASSGPGQGNEKLFF
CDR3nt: TGTGCCAGCAGTGGGCCGGGACAGGGTAATGAAAAACTGTTTTTT